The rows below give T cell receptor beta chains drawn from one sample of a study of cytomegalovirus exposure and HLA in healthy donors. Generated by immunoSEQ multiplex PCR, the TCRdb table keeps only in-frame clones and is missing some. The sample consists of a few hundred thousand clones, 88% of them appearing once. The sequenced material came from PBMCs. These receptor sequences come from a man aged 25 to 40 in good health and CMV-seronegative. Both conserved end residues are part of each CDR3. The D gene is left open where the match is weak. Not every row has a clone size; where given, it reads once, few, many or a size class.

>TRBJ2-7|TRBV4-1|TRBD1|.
CASSEGQGEAYEQYF
TGCGCCAGCAGCGAAGGACAGGGAGAGGCCTACGAGCAGTACTTC
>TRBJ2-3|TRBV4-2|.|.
CASSQRRGKSTDTQYF
TGTGCCAGCAGCCAAAGACGGGGGAAGAGCACAGATACGCAGTATTTT
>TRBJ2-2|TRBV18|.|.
CASSPPTDTGELFF
TGTGCCAGCTCACCACCGACAGACACCGGGGAGCTGTTTTTT
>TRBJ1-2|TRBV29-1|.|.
CSVTHDSYGYTF
TGCAGCGTTACACATGACAGTTATGGCTACACCTTC
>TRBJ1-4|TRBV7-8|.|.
CASSLGQLNEKLFF
TGTGCCAGCAGCTTAGGACAGCTAAATGAAAAACTGTTTTTT
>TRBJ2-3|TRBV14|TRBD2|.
CASSQQILAASTDTQYF
TGTGCCAGCAGCCAGCAGATTCTAGCGGCGAGCACAGATACGCAGTATTTT
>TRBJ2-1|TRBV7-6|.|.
CASSPGGTRIYNEQFF
TGTGCCAGCAGCCCAGGAGGCACGCGGATCTACAATGAGCAGTTCTTC
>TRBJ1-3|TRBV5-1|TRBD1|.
CASSPRQGGNTIYF
TGCGCCAGCAGCCCAAGACAGGGGGGAAACACCATATATTTT
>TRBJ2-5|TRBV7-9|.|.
CASSLVIQETQYF
TGTGCCAGCAGCTTAGTAATTCAAGAGACCCAGTACTTC
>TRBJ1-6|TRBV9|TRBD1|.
CASSPRDRGPTRSSYNSPLHF
TGTGCCAGCAGCCCCCGGGACAGGGGACCGACACGGAGCTCCTATAATTCACCCCTCCACTTT
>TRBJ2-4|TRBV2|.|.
CASSEYGLAKNIQYF
TGTGCCAGCAGTGAATACGGACTAGCCAAAAACATTCAGTACTTC
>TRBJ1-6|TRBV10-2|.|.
CASSERVQGGSPLHF
TGCGCCAGCTCCGAACGTGTTCAGGGAGGATCACCCCTCCACTTT
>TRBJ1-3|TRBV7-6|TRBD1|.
CASSLEARNQGGSGNTIYF
TGTGCCAGCAGCTTAGAGGCAAGAAATCAGGGGGGCTCTGGAAACACCATATATTTT
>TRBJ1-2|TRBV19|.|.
CASSIVGGIYGYTF
TGTGCCAGTAGTATAGTGGGAGGGATTTATGGCTACACCTTC
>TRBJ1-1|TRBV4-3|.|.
CASSHTNRGTNTEAFF
TGCGCCAGCAGCCACACCAACCGGGGTACGAACACTGAAGCTTTCTTT
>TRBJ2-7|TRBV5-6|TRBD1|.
CASSARQGPYEQYF
TGTGCCAGCAGCGCGAGACAGGGACCCTACGAGCAGTACTTC
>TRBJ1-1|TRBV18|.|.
CASSPPWGRGPYNTEAFF
TGTGCCAGCTCACCACCCTGGGGCAGGGGACCCTATAACACTGAAGCTTTCTTT
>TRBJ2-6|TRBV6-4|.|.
CASSDSRGSGANVLTF
TGTGCCAGCAGTGACTCAAGGGGGTCCGGGGCCAACGTCCTGACTTTC
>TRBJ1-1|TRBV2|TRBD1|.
CASSGDRGMVNTEAFF
TGTGCCAGCAGTGGGGACAGGGGCATGGTGAACACTGAAGCTTTCTTT
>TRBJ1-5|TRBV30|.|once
CAWTAADSNQPQHF
TGTGCCTGGACGGCGGCAGATAGCAATCAGCCCCAGCATTTT
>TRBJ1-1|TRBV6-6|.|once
CASSYPLGQGEAFF
TGTGCCAGCAGTTACCCACTCGGACAAGGTGAAGCTTTCTTT
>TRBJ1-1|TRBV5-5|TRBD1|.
CASSLVTGVGTEAFF
TGTGCCAGCAGCCTAGTCACAGGGGTCGGCACTGAAGCTTTCTTT
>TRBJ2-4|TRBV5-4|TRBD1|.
CASSSGTGVDIQYF
TGTGCCAGCAGCTCCGGGACAGGGGTAGACATTCAGTACTTC
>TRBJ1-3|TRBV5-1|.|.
CASDLRWGERRNTIYF
TGCGCCAGCGACTTAAGGTGGGGGGAAAGGAGAAACACCATATATTTT
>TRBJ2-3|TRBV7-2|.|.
CASSLVGPYTDTQYF
TGTGCCAGCAGCTTAGTGGGGCCATACACAGATACGCAGTATTTT